These T cell receptor beta chains were read from a single sample in a study of cytomegalovirus exposure and HLA in healthy donors. The method was immunoSEQ multiplex PCR; TCRdb's version includes in-frame clones alone and lacks a portion of them. Of more than 12,000 clones in the sample, about 64% were seen once. The sample taken for sequencing was PBMCs. These receptors were taken from a woman in her fifties or sixties in good health and CMV-seropositive. The CDR3 runs from the conserved cysteine through the conserved F or W. The order of the fields is V gene, CDR3 protein.

TRBV7-2 CASSLESSFGYTF
TRBV7-6 CASSAEGAGVNTEAFF
TRBV27 CASSPNSDTQYF
TRBV30 CAWSGGGDTEAFF
TRBV6-1 CASSETGSGANVLTF
TRBV19 CASATSGRNTQYF
TRBV29-1 CSVEDQRSETQYF
TRBV30 CAWEAGETQYF
TRBV7-6 CASSRVVTQYF
TRBV29-1 CSVYPQGWNEQYF
TRBV6-1 CASLAGANEQFF
TRBV7-7 CASSLAIRGNEQYF
TRBV29-1 CSVVRDSNQPQHF
TRBV5-1 CASSRTEQETQYF
TRBV4-3 CASSQLAGSSTDTQYF
TRBV5-4 CASSRGQGRGEQYF
TRBV20-1 CSAGSYEQYF
TRBV12-5 CASGHGVGEQYF
TRBV5-1 CASSATGDTEAFF
TRBV19 CASSIDLYNEQFF
TRBV30 CAQNTGAETQYF
TRBV19 CASSITNSKAFF
TRBV20-1 CSARQGQPQHF
TRBV4-1 CASSPGTSGRNEQFF
TRBV30 CAWSLGNTIYF
TRBV4-2 CASSRAQGSQNTEAFF